One T cell receptor (beta chain) is described in this entry. Its specific antigen is unknown. No qualities accompany the bases; no much larger clone lies one base away. Each collaborating institution followed its own protocols to collect whole blood in K2EDTA tubes. Collaborator samples were shipped for TCRbeta analysis as frozen whole blood, isolated PBMCs, or DNA extracted from either sample type. The CDR3 runs 15 residues from the cysteine to the phenylalanine. The read is trimmed to its CDR3 DNA, 45 bases read in frame from base 1. V lost 4 bases and J lost 3 bases; the stretch between them is 15 bases long. CDR1 and CDR2, per the germline V gene, are SGHTA and FQGNSA. The data derive from a study of blood T cell repertoires in COVID-19 (dated by TCRdb to the early 2020s). The study in broad terms: Collaborator samples came from the United States, Italy and Spain and covered acute and convalescent phases of COVID-19. A de-identified subject ID, COVID-19 status, age in years and sex were almost always included in the sample metadata. The repertoires were released in a freely available public database intended as a resource for research on the immune response to SARS-CoV-2. The material from the prospective study consisted of cDNA or gDNA derived from T cells, B-cell-depleted T cells, or PBMCs. The samples were drawn from the first 160 participants of the ongoing ImmuneRACE study and from 1,200 or so subjects provided by 6 global collaborators. Where available, HLA class I and class II types were taken from metadata supplied by the sample provider and were not determined by assay-based typing. The dataset comprised deeply sampled blood TCRbeta repertoires from subjects exposed to, actively infected with, or recovered from COVID-19. Beyond this particular receptor, the publication reports: The amount of clinical and demographic metadata varied by source and participant and was provided uncurated.

The immunoSEQ Assay, a bias-controlled multiplex PCR, was used to amplify TCRbeta CDR3 regions from genomic DNA. The paper's processing steps were these. Within the assay, amplification of reference gene primers was used to estimate how many nucleated cells each sample contained. To quantify the absolute abundance of each unique TCRbeta CDR3 rearrangement, sequence reads were collapsed and filtered. For each sample, productive Simpson clonality was calculated as the square root of Simpson's diversity index across productive rearrangements. Imported from immuneACCESS, the table was reduced by TCRdb to in-frame sequences with V and J called. These copies leave out some clones; in studies compared against another copy, an unresolved V gene accounts for under half, and the cause of the remainder is not known. The DNA was the basis for D and trimming; V, J and clone size are from that table. Here the sample has about 120,000 clones; 80% occur a single time. 20% to 25% of the sample goes to the ten largest clones.

The specimen was peripheral blood. The rearrangement joined TRBV7-2 to TRBJ1-1; TRBD1 is perhaps the D gene, given 5 matching bases. This receptor was obtained from a human donor in a cohort sampled during active COVID-19. The DNA sequence is as follows: TGTGCCAGCAGCTCGATAGGGATAGGGGACACTGAAGCTTTCTTT. Translated, this is CASSSIGIGDTEAFF.